The 7 T cell receptor beta chains in this list originate from one sample, sequenced in a study of T cell repertoires in cytomegalovirus infection. TCRdb fed the reads into MiXCR, producing one record per CDR3 protein. The sample records approximately 100,000 distinct CDR3 sequences, 25% to 30% being singletons. No antigens are known for them. The material was CD8+ T cells from cultured PBMCs, obtained from culture after CMV antigen stimulation. All receptors come from a human donor in good health (CMV status not recorded). Some clones in this sample may be carry-over from other donors' samples.

This clonotype has a count of ten or more. V is TRBV28 and J is TRBJ1-5; 7 nucleotides agree with TRBD1. Trimming removed 5 bases from V and 7 bases from J; junction bases left unmatched: 11. The CDR3 consists of 15 residues. Germline CDR1 is MDHEN and CDR2 is SYDVKM. This chain's CDR3 is CASSPRQGYVQPQHF. The CDR3 DNA follows: TGTGCCAGCAGTCCCCGACAGGGCTATGTACAGCCCCAGCATTTT.

This chain links TRBV18 with TRBJ1-1; D unclear. Looked up from germline, CDR1 is KGHSH and CDR2 is LQKENI. The CDR3 runs to 13 residues. V was trimmed by 5 bases and J by 10 bases, leaving 17 bases between them. The CDR3 nucleotides are TGTGCCAGCTCAACTAGGCCAGAGTCACGAGCTTTCTTT. It translates to CASSTRPESRAFF.

The CDR3 DNA follows: TGTGCCACCAGTGATTTACCCAGCGGGGACAATGAGCAGTTCTTC. This sequence encodes CATSDLPSGDNEQFF. This chain uses TRBV24-1 with TRBJ2-1, with 7 nucleotides matching TRBD2. The CDR3 totals 15 residues. The germline V gene has CDR1 KGHDR and CDR2 SFDVKD. Trimming removed 1 base from V and 5 bases from J; junction bases left unmatched: 4.

The chain is built from TRBV24-1 and TRBJ1-5, with D tentatively TRBD1 (6 bases). The germline CDR1 and CDR2 sequences are KGHDR and SFDVKD. V was pared by 4 bases and J by 3 bases, with 9 bases between. The CDR3 spans 14 residues. This CDR3 is CATSEQGYNQPQHF. The CDR3 DNA sequence: TGTGCCACCAGTGAACAGGGATACAATCAGCCCCAGCATTTT.

This clonotype was recorded at least ten times. The V gene is TRBV7-8, the J gene TRBJ2-1; D is unresolved. The CDR3 covers 16 residues. V was trimmed by 5 bases and J by 0 bases, leaving 14 bases between them. From germline, CDR1 is SGHVS and CDR2 FQNEAQ. The CDR3 reads CASSGYAFGSYNEQFF. The DNA for the CDR3 is TGTGCCAGCAGCGGCTACGCGTTTGGCTCCTACAATGAGCAGTTCTTC.

CDR3 in amino acids: CASSEAPVYEQYF. CDR3 DNA: TGTGCCAGCAGTGAAGCCCCAGTATACGAGCAGTACTTC. This chain connects TRBV6-1 to TRBJ2-7; D is undetermined. The CDR3 is 13 residues long. CDR1 MNHNS and CDR2 SASEGT come from the germline V gene. V was clipped by 0 bases and J by 4 bases, with 7 bases between them.

This clonotype appeared a few times. J is TRBJ1-5 and V is TRBV18, with D tentatively TRBD1 (5 bases). V shed 6 bases and J shed 4 bases, with 22 bases lying between them. Germline CDR1 and CDR2: KGHSH and LQKENI. CDR3 length equals 17 residues. The CDR3 DNA follows: TGTGCCAGCTCGCTCTATCCGGGGCAGGGAGGAAATCAGCCCCAGCATTTT. It encodes CASSLYPGQGGNQPQHF.